The 16 T cell receptor beta chains given below trace back to one sample, sequenced in a study of T cell responses to AZD1222 COVID-19 vaccine. Libraries were prepared by immunoSEQ multiplex PCR; TCRdb keeps only in-frame clonotypes and omits some of them. The table shows 95,000 to 100,000 clones, with 87% occurring only once. This specimen was peripheral blood, taken on day 0 of AZD1222 vaccination. The receptors shown here come from an adult in good health.

The V and J genes are TRBV5-4 and TRBJ2-7; D unresolved. Germline values: CDR1 SGHNT, CDR2 YYREEE (reference sequence). There are 13 residues in the CDR3. Trimming stripped 0 bases from V and 6 bases from J, with 10 bases between. The CDR3 region has the DNA TGTGCCAGCAGCTTGGATAGGTATGGCGAGCAGTACTTC. It codes for CASSLDRYGEQYF.

The V call is TRBV11-2, the J call TRBJ1-6, with D unresolved. The germline gives CDR1 SGHAT, CDR2 FQNNGV. The CDR3 runs to 14 residues. Trimming removed 2 bases from V and 15 bases from J, with 17 bases in between. CDR3 in amino acids: CASSLISGAIDLHF. In DNA form, the CDR3 reads TGTGCCAGCAGCTTAATCTCGGGCGCAATTGACCTCCACTTT.

The rearrangement joins TRBV28 to TRBJ1-6; tentatively, D is TRBD1 (6 bases). CDR1 and CDR2 from the germline V gene are MDHEN and SYDVKM. The CDR3 length is 15 residues. Trimming cost V 8 bases and J 7 bases, with 18 bases left between them. The CDR3 sequence is CASDARTGGNSPLHF. In nucleotides, the CDR3 is TGTGCCAGCGACGCCAGGACCGGGGGCAATTCACCCCTCCACTTT.

This rearrangement joins TRBV4-2 to TRBJ1-5, with a weak D call TRBD1 (6 bases). CDR3 length: 14 residues. Germline V gene data show CDR1 as LGHNA and CDR2 as YNFKEQ. Trimming left V 5 bases short and J 1 base short, with 9 bases between. In DNA, the CDR3 is TGTGCCAGCAGCGAGGGACACAGCAATCAGCCCCAGCATTTT. It specifies CASSEGHSNQPQHF.

The chain employs TRBV29-1 and TRBJ1-2; D might be TRBD1 (5 bases). The CDR3 sequence is 15 residues long. CDR1 is SQVTM, CDR2 ANQGSEA, per germline. Trimming took off 7 bases at V and 5 bases at J, with 23 bases between the two ends. The CDR3 region is CSAGTLRAREYGYTF. The CDR3 DNA reads as TGCAGCGCCGGGACTCTTCGGGCGAGAGAGTATGGCTACACCTTC.

This chain uses TRBV11-2 with TRBJ2-7; 7 nucleotides line up with TRBD2. The CDR3 runs to 16 residues. The germline gives CDR1 SGHAT, CDR2 FQNNGV. V lost 8 bases to trimming and J lost 3 bases; unmatched junction nucleotides: 16. CDR3 sequence: CASESHWAGEIYEQYF. In DNA, the CDR3 is TGTGCCAGCGAGTCCCATTGGGCGGGGGAAATCTACGAGCAGTACTTC.

This sequence joins TRBV7-9 and TRBJ1-3, with D uncertain. The ends were cut back, 2 bases at V and 0 bases at J, with 11 bases in the middle. CDR1 is SEHNR and CDR2 is FQNEAQ in the germline V gene (reference sequence). This CDR3 has 16 residues. CDR3 in DNA: TGTGCCAGCAGCTTACGACCCCCCCGCTCTGGAAACACCATATATTTT. The encoded protein is CASSLRPPRSGNTIYF.

The gene calls are TRBV2 and TRBJ2-7; 13 bases line up with TRBD2. The CDR3 loop spans 14 amino acids. Germline values: CDR1 SNHLY, CDR2 FYNNEI. V was clipped by 7 bases and J by 7 bases; unmatched bases: 7. The CDR3 DNA reads as TGTGCCAGCACTGGACTAGCGGGAGCGGGGGAGCAGTACTTC. Its protein is CASTGLAGAGEQYF.

V is TRBV5-1 and J is TRBJ2-5, with 9 bases identical to TRBD1. The germline CDR1 and CDR2 sequences are SGHRS and YFSETQ. Trimming removed 4 bases from V and 5 bases from J; junction bases left unmatched: 18. CDR3 length: 18 amino acids. The CDR3 coding sequence is TGCGCCAGCAGCCTTTTGGGACAGGGTCGTTTCATGGGGGAGACCCAGTACTTC. The encoded protein is CASSLLGQGRFMGETQYF.

V and J are TRBV2 and TRBJ1-2; D may be TRBD1 (6 bases). Germline-derived CDR1 and CDR2 are SNHLY and FYNNEI. CDR3 length: 14 residues. V was cut by 4 bases and J by 1 base, with 10 bases left in between. The CDR3 DNA sequence: TGTGCCAGCAGTGCAGGGGCCGGTAACTATGGCTACACCTTC. Translated, it gives CASSAGAGNYGYTF. The full variable domain, completed using reference TRBV2 and TRBJ1-2, is EPEVTQTPSHQVTQMGQEVILRCVPISNHLYFYWYRQILGQKVEFLVSFYNNEISEKSEIFDDQFSVERPDGSNFTLKIRSTKLEDSAMYFCASSAGAGNYGYTFGSGTRLTVV.

The chain couples TRBV2 to TRBJ1-2; 7 positions agree with TRBD1. V was clipped by 6 bases and J by 4 bases; unmatched bases: 8. The CDR3 is made up of 14 amino acids. Germline V gives CDR1 SNHLY, CDR2 FYNNEI. CDR3 protein: CASRRDSNFYGYTF. The CDR3 DNA reads TGTGCCAGCAGGCGGGACAGTAATTTCTATGGCTACACCTTC.

This sequence joins TRBV9 and TRBJ2-7, with 9 bases aligning to TRBD2. The CDR3 is 15 residues long. The trim removed 0 bases at V and 2 bases at J, leaving 3 bases unmatched. Per germline, CDR1 SGDLS and CDR2 YYNGEE. CDR3 loop: CASSVGTSVAYEQYF. The CDR3 DNA follows: TGTGCCAGCAGCGTAGGGACTAGCGTAGCCTACGAGCAGTACTTC.

The V call is TRBV6-5, the J call TRBJ2-5, with 7 bases aligning to TRBD1. The V and J ends lost 11 bases and 3 bases, in that order; junction bases with no gene match: 12. Germline V gene lookup returns CDR1 MNHEY and CDR2 SVGAGI. This CDR3 is built from 14 residues. The CDR3 bases are TGTGCCGGTCAGACAGGGACCGCCGAAGAGACCCAGTACTTC. This translates into CAGQTGTAEETQYF.

This clone showed up just a few times. The chain has TRBV6-5 and TRBJ2-7, with 11 positions matching TRBD1. CDR3 length: 14 amino acids. CDR1 is MNHEY, CDR2 SVGAGI, per germline. V shed 6 bases and J 4 bases; nucleotides not matched to a gene: 5. The CDR3 reads CASSQDRGQYEQYF. The CDR3 coding sequence is TGTGCCAGCAGCCAGGACAGGGGGCAATACGAGCAGTACTTC.

The V and J genes are TRBV5-5 and TRBJ2-7, with 7 bases identical to TRBD2. The V gene's germline CDR1 is SGHKS and CDR2 YYEKEE (reference sequence). The V and J ends lost 6 bases and 2 bases, in that order; junction bases with no gene match: 11. CDR3 length: 15 amino acids. CDR3 sequence (DNA): TGTGCCAGCAATTCGGGAGGCGGGAGAACCTACGAGCAGTACTTC. Its protein is CASNSGGGRTYEQYF.

The rearrangement joins TRBV18 to TRBJ1-2, with 7 bases aligning to TRBD1. CDR3 length: 15 amino acids. Unmatched junction bases numbered 10, after V lost 3 bases and J lost 6 bases. Germline CDR1 reads KGHSH; CDR2 reads LQKENI. CDR3 sequence (DNA): TGTGCCAGCTCACCTACCCTGACAGGGCGGGATGGCTACACCTTC. It translates to CASSPTLTGRDGYTF. The full variable domain, its missing parts supplied by reference TRBV18 and TRBJ1-2, is NAGVMQNPRHLVRRRGQEARLRCSPMKGHSHVYWYRQLPEEGLKFMVYLQKENIIDESGMPKERFSAEFPKEGPSILRIQQVVRGDSAAYFCASSPTLTGRDGYTFGSGTRLTVV.